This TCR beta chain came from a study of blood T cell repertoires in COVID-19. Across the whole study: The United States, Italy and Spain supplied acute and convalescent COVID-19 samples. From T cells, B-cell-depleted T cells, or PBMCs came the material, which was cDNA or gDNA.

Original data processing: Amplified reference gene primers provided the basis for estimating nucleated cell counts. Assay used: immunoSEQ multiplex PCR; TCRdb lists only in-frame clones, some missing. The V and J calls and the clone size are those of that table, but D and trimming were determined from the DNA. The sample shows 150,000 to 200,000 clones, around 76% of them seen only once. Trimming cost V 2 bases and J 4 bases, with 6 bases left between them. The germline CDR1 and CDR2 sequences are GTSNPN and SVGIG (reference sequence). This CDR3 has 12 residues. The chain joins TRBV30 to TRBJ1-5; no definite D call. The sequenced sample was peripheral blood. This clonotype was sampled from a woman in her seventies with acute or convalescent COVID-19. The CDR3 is CAWSPQNQPQHF. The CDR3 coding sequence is TGTGCCTGGAGTCCTCAGAATCAGCCCCAGCATTTT.